The 28 T cell receptor beta chains below come from one sample, sequenced in a study of cytomegalovirus exposure and HLA in healthy donors (dated by TCRdb to about 2017). Library creation used the immunoSEQ multiplex PCR assay. TCRdb provides this immuneACCESS table in a form limited to in-frame rearrangements. Some clones are lacking; in checked studies, under half of them reflect an unresolved V gene, and why the rest are absent is not known. The sample yields about 220,000 clones; 85% to 90% were counted once. Approximately 2.9% of the sample comes from the top ten. The specimen was PBMCs. These receptors all come from a woman between 18 and 30 years old in good health and CMV-seronegative.

This CDR3 is CASSPGPGGGNTIYF. The CDR3 coding sequence is TGTGCCAGCAGCCCTGGACCAGGGGGCGGAAACACCATATATTTT. The chain carries TRBV7-2 and TRBJ1-3; TRBD1 aligns across 8 bases. With V trimmed by 5 bases and J by 4 bases, 7 bases remained unmatched. This CDR3 has 15 amino acids. Germline CDR1 SGHTA, CDR2 FQGNSA. Using reference TRBV7-2 and TRBJ1-3 for the parts outside the CDR3, the full variable domain is GAGVSQSPSNKVTEKGKDVELRCDPISGHTALYWYRQSLGQGLEFLIYFQGNSAPDKSGLPSDRFSAERTGGSVSTLTIQRTQQEDSAVYLCASSPGPGGGNTIYFGEGSWLTVV.

CDR3 nucleotides: TGTGCCAGCAGCCAGGGGACTAGCGGGAGCTCCTACGAGCAGTACTTC. It specifies CASSQGTSGSSYEQYF. J is TRBJ2-7 and V is TRBV4-2, with TRBD2 matching 14 bases. CDR1 LGHNA and CDR2 YNFKEQ come from the germline V gene. After removal of 3 bases from V and 0 bases from J, the junction contained 1 base not matched to a gene. The CDR3 contains 16 residues.

This chain joins TRBV7-9 and TRBJ2-5; D may be TRBD2 (6 bases). The CDR3 has 13 residues. Trimming left V 3 bases short and J 3 bases short, with 8 bases between. The V gene's germline CDR1 is SEHNR and CDR2 FQNEAQ (reference sequence). The CDR3 bases are TGTGCCAGCAGCTTTTCGGGGGAAGAGACCCAGTACTTC. Residues: CASSFSGEETQYF.

The chain has TRBV7-9 and TRBJ2-1; D is perhaps TRBD2 (5 bases). The CDR3 runs to 13 residues. Germline CDR1 is SEHNR and CDR2 is FQNEAQ (reference sequence). The V end lost 0 bases, the J end lost 9 bases, and 9 bases lay between the germline ends. The CDR3 coding sequence is TGTGCCAGCAGCTTAGCGGACTCTGGTGAGCAGTTCTTC. The encoded protein is CASSLADSGEQFF.

The chain joins TRBV27 to TRBJ1-4; 10 bases map to TRBD1. Germline-derived CDR1 and CDR2 are MNHEY and SMNVEV (reference sequence). Unmatched junction bases numbered 6, after V lost 5 bases and J lost 6 bases. The CDR3 extends over 15 amino acids. The CDR3 loop is CASSPSGQGYEKLFF. CDR3 in DNA: TGTGCCAGCAGTCCCTCGGGACAGGGGTATGAAAAACTGTTTTTT. The full variable domain, completed using reference TRBV27 and TRBJ1-4, is EAQVTQNPRYLITVTGKKLTVTCSQNMNHEYMSWYRQDPGLGLRQIYYSMNVEVTDKGDVPEGYKVSRKEKRNFPLILESPSPNQTSLYFCASSPSGQGYEKLFFGSGTQLSVL.

The chain is built from TRBV29-1 and TRBJ1-2; the match to TRBD1 covers 8 bases. From germline, CDR1 is SQVTM and CDR2 ANQGSEA. The CDR3 extends over 11 amino acids. Trimming removed 7 bases from V and 8 bases from J; junction bases left unmatched: 6. The CDR3 sequence: CSGQGALGYTF. In DNA, the CDR3 is TGCAGCGGCCAGGGGGCTTTAGGCTACACCTTC.

The chain links TRBV18 to TRBJ1-1; perhaps TRBD1 as D (6 bases). V shed 4 bases and J shed 1 base, with 10 bases lying between them. CDR3 length equals 14 residues. Germline assignment: CDR1 KGHSH and CDR2 LQKENI. The DNA for the CDR3 is TGTGCCAGCTCACTGCAGGGGAGGAACACTGAAGCTTTCTTT. Its protein is CASSLQGRNTEAFF.

The chain recombines TRBV19 with TRBJ2-3; 9 nucleotides line up with TRBD1. CDR3 length: 14 residues. V shed 8 bases, J shed 4 bases, and the junction held 7 bases outside the gene matches. Per the germline V gene, CDR1 is LNHDA and CDR2 is SQIVND (reference sequence). The CDR3 sequence: CASRNRGRADTQYF. CDR3 sequence (DNA): TGTGCCAGTCGAAACAGGGGGCGGGCAGATACGCAGTATTTT.

This rearrangement joins TRBV9 to TRBJ1-1, with TRBD1 as a possible D gene (6 bases). This CDR3 comprises 14 residues. Germline V lookup: CDR1 SGDLS, CDR2 YYNGEE. Trimming left V 6 bases short and J 3 bases short, with 15 bases between. The CDR3 region is CASTPGVGDTEAFF. The DNA of the CDR3 is TGTGCCAGCACCCCAGGGGTAGGGGACACTGAAGCTTTCTTT.

The rearrangement joins TRBV30 to TRBJ1-2; TRBD1 matches 9 bases. The germline V gene has CDR1 GTSNPN and CDR2 SVGIG (reference sequence). Germline trimming cut 5 bases from V and 4 bases from J; bases unmatched to any gene: 2. The length of the CDR3 is 12 residues. DNA of the CDR3: TGTGCCTGGGCGGGACAGGGCTATGGCTACACCTTC. This translates into CAWAGQGYGYTF.

The rearrangement uses TRBV6-1 and TRBJ1-2; D perhaps matches TRBD1 (5 bases). The CDR3 spans 14 residues. V lost 2 bases to trimming and J lost 4 bases, with 11 bases between them. CDR1 and CDR2 (germline): MNHNS, SASEGT. As DNA, the CDR3 is TGTGCCAGCAGTGAAAAGACAGCTTTCTATGGCTACACCTTC. Its translation is CASSEKTAFYGYTF.

The genes are TRBV11-2 and TRBJ2-7, with TRBD1 matching 9 bases. The CDR3 spans 14 residues. Germline V lookup: CDR1 SGHAT, CDR2 FQNNGV. The V and J ends lost 5 bases and 4 bases, in that order; junction bases with no gene match: 6. CDR3 coding DNA: TGTGCCAGCAGCCCGGGACAGGGAGGGTACGAGCAGTACTTC. It yields the protein CASSPGQGGYEQYF.

This clone has just one count. This chain uses TRBV15 with TRBJ2-7; 8 bases agree with TRBD1. Germline CDR1 and CDR2: LNHNV and YYDKDF (reference sequence). V trimming: 3 bases; J trimming: 5 bases; junction bases outside the gene matches: 9. The CDR3 is 15 amino acids. Here the CDR3 reads CATSRRTGRSDEQYF. CDR3 sequence (DNA): TGTGCCACCAGCAGGAGGACAGGGCGGTCCGACGAGCAGTACTTC.

This chain links TRBV27 with TRBJ2-7; D may be TRBD1 (6 bases). Germline V lookup: CDR1 MNHEY, CDR2 SMNVEV (reference sequence). Trimming pared 3 bases from V and 7 bases from J, leaving 19 bases between. The CDR3 contains 15 residues. The chain's CDR3 is CASSFAGTRGNEQYF. The CDR3 bases are TGTGCCAGCAGTTTCGCCGGGACCAGGGGTAATGAGCAGTACTTC.

The chain couples TRBV23-1 to TRBJ2-7, with D perhaps TRBD2 (5 bases). TRBV23-1 is sorted into the ORF group, with uncertain function. The CDR3 spans 14 residues. V shed 9 bases and J shed 3 bases, with 18 bases lying between them. The DNA of the CDR3 is TGCGCCAGGGCTGTGGCGGGTGACTACTACGAGCAGTACTTC. Its protein product is CARAVAGDYYEQYF.

This sequence joins TRBV5-6 and TRBJ1-1; no clear D. V was shortened by 0 bases and J by 1 base, with 7 bases between the two germline ends. The CDR3 totals 14 residues. Germline CDR1 and CDR2: SGHDT and YYEEEE. The CDR3 sequence: CASSLGTANTEAFF. The CDR3 bases are TGTGCCAGCAGCTTGGGAACTGCGAACACTGAAGCTTTCTTT.

This clone was picked up one time. The chain employs TRBV28 and TRBJ1-2, with 12 bases that match TRBD1. Germline loops: CDR1 MDHEN, CDR2 SYDVKM. The CDR3 runs to 15 residues. Trimming took 3 bases from V and 5 from J; bases not matched to a gene: 4. CDR3 protein: CASSLGTGGLYGYTF. For the CDR3, the DNA is TGTGCCAGCAGTTTGGGGACAGGGGGCCTTTATGGCTACACCTTC.

This rearrangement joins TRBV27 to TRBJ2-1; TRBD2 aligns across 11 bases. Germline V lookup: CDR1 MNHEY, CDR2 SMNVEV (reference sequence). Trimming at V came to 2 bases and at J to 6 bases, leaving 0 bases not matched to a gene. CDR3 length: 14 amino acids. The CDR3 reads CASSLGTSGNEQFF. The CDR3, as DNA: TGTGCCAGCAGTTTAGGGACTAGCGGCAATGAGCAGTTCTTC.

The V and J genes are TRBV28 and TRBJ1-1, with D uncertain. The ends were cut back, 3 bases at V and 6 bases at J, with 14 bases in the middle. Germline V lookup: CDR1 MDHEN, CDR2 SYDVKM. The CDR3 is made up of 14 amino acids. CDR3 residues: CASSFPTPIAEAFF. CDR3 nucleotides: TGTGCCAGCAGTTTCCCGACACCTATCGCTGAAGCTTTCTTT. The full variable domain, in which reference TRBV28 and TRBJ1-1 provide the parts outside the CDR3, is DVKVTQSSRYLVKRTGEKVFLECVQDMDHENMFWYRQDPGLGLRLIYFSYDVKMKEKGDIPEGYSVSREKKERFSLILESASTNQTSMYLCASSFPTPIAEAFFGQGTRLTVV.

J is TRBJ2-7 and V is TRBV5-1; 13 bases are a match to TRBD2. The V and J ends lost 1 base and 10 bases, in that order; junction bases with no gene match: 5. Germline CDR1 reads SGHRS; CDR2 reads YFSETQ. The length of the CDR3 is 14 residues. DNA for the CDR3: TGCGCCAGCAGCTTGCAGGGGACTAGCGGGGATCAGTACTTC. It specifies CASSLQGTSGDQYF.

DNA for the CDR3: TGTGCCATCAGTGAGTCGACTGACTCCTACGAGCAGTACTTC. It specifies CAISESTDSYEQYF. This chain joins TRBV10-3 and TRBJ2-7, with D uncertain. The CDR3 runs 14 residues. Germline V gene data show CDR1 as ENHRY and CDR2 as SYGVKD. Trimming took 0 bases from V and 0 from J, leaving 6 bases between them.

This chain links TRBV19 with TRBJ1-2, with 7 bases fitting TRBD1. This CDR3 region has 12 residues. Germline V CDR1 and CDR2: LNHDA, SQIVND (reference sequence). In DNA form, the CDR3 reads TGTTCGTCAGGGGGGTTTAACTATGGCTACACCTTC. It is translated as CSSGGFNYGYTF.

This chain links TRBV19 with TRBJ2-3, with 9 positions matching TRBD1. The CDR3 spans 17 residues. The V gene's germline CDR1 is LNHDA and CDR2 SQIVND (reference sequence). V lost 6 bases to trimming and J lost 3 bases; unmatched junction nucleotides: 13. The CDR3 loop is CASRPSRGTGLTDTQYF. Written as DNA, the CDR3 is TGTGCCAGTAGGCCATCTCGCGGGACAGGGCTAACAGATACGCAGTATTTT. Looking up the rest from reference TRBV19 and TRBJ2-3 gives the full variable domain: DGGITQSPKYLFRKEGQNVTLSCEQNLNHDAMYWYRQDPGQGLRLIYYSQIVNDFQKGDIAEGYSVSREKKESFPLTVTSAQKNPTAFYLCASRPSRGTGLTDTQYFGPGTRLTVL.

This clone was seen a single time. J is TRBJ2-3 and V is TRBV11-3; TRBD2 is a possible D gene (6 bases). The CDR3 sequence is 15 residues long. Per germline, CDR1 SGHNT and CDR2 YENEEA. Trimming shortened V by 5 bases and J by 6 bases, and 18 bases separated the two germline ends. The CDR3 here is CASSPSRGFDDTQYF. The CDR3 nucleotides read TGTGCCAGCAGCCCATCCCGGGGGTTCGACGATACGCAGTATTTT.

The rearrangement uses TRBV10-2 and TRBJ2-7; no reliable D call. Germline V CDR1 and CDR2: WSHSY, SAAADI. CDR3 size: 15 residues. The V gene lost 3 bases and the J gene lost 2 bases, with 14 bases spanning the gap. In DNA, the CDR3 is TGCGCCAGCAGTGAAACGGAGACTCGGACCTACGAGCAGTACTTC. Translated, it gives CASSETETRTYEQYF.

The gene calls are TRBV30 and TRBJ2-3; 8 positions match TRBD2. CDR3 length: 17 residues. Per the germline V gene, CDR1 is GTSNPN and CDR2 is SVGIG (reference sequence). The J segment lost 2 bases and the V segment lost 0 bases, leaving 10 bases of the junction unmatched. The CDR3 DNA is TGTGCCTGGAGTGTAGGGAGGCTAGCGGGCCCCACAGATACGCAGTATTTT. This sequence encodes CAWSVGRLAGPTDTQYF.

The rearrangement uses TRBV29-1 and TRBJ2-5; 7 bases map to TRBD2. This CDR3 spans 12 amino acids. CDR1 is SQVTM and CDR2 is ANQGSEA in the germline V gene. Unmatched junction bases numbered 6, after V lost 7 bases and J lost 4 bases. This CDR3 reads CSARGRGETQYF. CDR3 nucleotide sequence: TGCAGCGCGCGGGGGAGGGGAGAGACCCAGTACTTC.

The chain has TRBV6-5 and TRBJ2-7; D might be TRBD1 (5 bases). The CDR3 is 16 residues long. Germline V gene lookup returns CDR1 MNHEY and CDR2 SVGAGI. V was pared by 0 bases and J by 3 bases, with 15 bases between. The CDR3 nucleotides read TGTGCCAGCAGTTACTCTGTAGGGGTTCAGGGCTACGAGCAGTACTTC. It yields the protein CASSYSVGVQGYEQYF.